The 26 T cell receptor beta chains in this list originate from one sample, sequenced in a study of blood T cell repertoires in COVID-19. Sequencing used immunoSEQ multiplex PCR; TCRdb keeps in-frame clones, though not all of them. The sample holds about 300,000 clones; 80% to 90% are singletons and the top ten take about 10%. What was sequenced was PBMCs or T cells enriched from blood (not recorded which). Every receptor here comes from a young woman who had recovered from COVID-19.

As regards this clone: An end of the junction does not agree with germline; a read error may underlie this. The V gene is TRBV7-9, the J gene TRBJ1-2, with D unclear. CDR1 and CDR2 (germline): SEHNR, FQNEAQ (reference sequence). The CDR3 covers 14 residues. The CDR3 sequence is CASSLARATSPVIF. The CDR3 nucleotides read TGTGCCAGCAGCTTAGCGAGGGCGACGTCCCCAGTGATATTC.

About this clone: Distinct nucleotide sequences in the sample also encode this CDR3. The V call is TRBV5-1, the J call TRBJ1-2, with 7 nucleotides matching TRBD1. CDR3 size: 14 residues. In germline, CDR1 is SGHRS, CDR2 YFSETQ. J was trimmed by 2 bases and V by 0 bases; bases with no gene match: 1. CDR3 DNA sequence: TGCGCCAGCAGCTTGGGACAGGGCAACTATGGCTACACCTTC. Residues: CASSLGQGNYGYTF.

The rearrangement uses TRBV19 and TRBJ1-5; 8 nucleotides match TRBD1. The CDR3 is made up of 16 amino acids. The V gene's germline CDR1 is LNHDA and CDR2 SQIVND (reference sequence). Trimming took 7 bases from V and 9 from J; bases not matched to a gene: 17. The CDR3 is CASNGRGGDRTRPQHF. The CDR3 coding sequence is TGTGCCAGTAATGGGCGGGGAGGGGACAGGACTCGGCCCCAGCATTTT. Complete variable domain (other parts from reference TRBV19 and TRBJ1-5): DGGITQSPKYLFRKEGQNVTLSCEQNLNHDAMYWYRQDPGQGLRLIYYSQIVNDFQKGDIAEGYSVSREKKESFPLTVTSAQKNPTAFYLCASNGRGGDRTRPQHFGDGTRLSIL.

The J gene is TRBJ1-4, the V gene TRBV30; the match to TRBD1 covers 8 bases. The CDR3 is 16 residues long. V lost 2 bases and J lost 6; bases outside the gene matches: 11. CDR1 and CDR2 (germline): GTSNPN, SVGIG (reference sequence). CDR3 in amino acids: CAWSSLTGGKDEKLFF. The CDR3 nucleotides read TGTGCCTGGAGTTCCCTAACAGGGGGTAAAGATGAAAAACTGTTTTTT.

The chain combines TRBV19 with TRBJ1-2; D possibly corresponds to TRBD1 (6 bases). Germline V gene data show CDR1 as LNHDA and CDR2 as SQIVND (reference sequence). V gave up 3 bases and J gave up 1 base, with 9 bases separating them. This CDR3 comprises 14 residues. The DNA of the CDR3 is TGTGCCAGTAGTATCCCGGACAGTAACTATGGCTACACCTTC. Encoded protein: CASSIPDSNYGYTF.

V and J are TRBV7-9 and TRBJ1-2; TRBD1 matches at 10 bases. The ends lost 5 bases at V and 8 bases at J; junction bases unmatched: 5. This CDR3 region has 13 residues. Per the germline V gene, CDR1 is SEHNR and CDR2 is FQNEAQ (reference sequence). CDR3 nucleotides: TGTGCCAGCAGCACGACAGGGGGCGGCGGCTACACCTTC. It specifies CASSTTGGGGYTF.

The V gene is TRBV27, the J gene TRBJ1-5; D gene unclear. The CDR3 has 12 residues. The germline V and J ends were trimmed by 3 bases and 6 bases, with 6 bases remaining between them. Germline CDR1 reads MNHEY; CDR2 reads SMNVEV (reference sequence). The DNA for the CDR3 is TGTGCCAGCAGTTTTTCAGGTCAGCCCCAGCATTTT. Translating it yields CASSFSGQPQHF.

The V and J genes are TRBV27 and TRBJ1-1; a weak D match, TRBD1 (6 bases). CDR3 size: 12 residues. Germline V gene sequence: CDR1 MNHEY, CDR2 SMNVEV (reference sequence). Trimming removed 6 bases at V and 4 bases at J, with 9 bases between. The CDR3 loop is CASRGARTEAFF. The CDR3 DNA reads TGTGCCAGCAGGGGGGCTCGCACTGAAGCTTTCTTT.

With regard to this clone: An end of the junction differs from the germline gene, which may be a read error. The rearrangement links TRBV7-2 to TRBJ1-2; D may be TRBD1 (6 bases). The CDR3 sequence is 16 residues long. Germline-derived CDR1 and CDR2 are SGHTA and FQGNSA. CDR3 DNA: TGTGCCAGCAGCTTAGGTGGCAGGGGTCCGGGGCATGGCTACGCCTTC. It yields the protein CASSLGGRGPGHGYAF.

This clone was picked up one time. The rearrangement links TRBV4-1 to TRBJ2-2; 9 bases align to TRBD1. The junction had 8 bases not matched to a gene; V was cut back by 4 bases and J by 2 bases. Germline values: CDR1 MGHRA, CDR2 YSYEKL. The length of the CDR3 is 17 residues. The CDR3 sequence is CASSLPGQGFNTGELFF. CDR3 in DNA: TGCGCCAGCAGCCTCCCGGGACAGGGATTTAACACCGGGGAGCTGTTTTTT.

The gene calls are TRBV27 and TRBJ1-1; possibly TRBD1 for D (5 bases). This CDR3 contains 15 residues. With 5 bases removed from V and 0 bases from J, the gap between germline ends came to 13 bases. Germline V gene lookup returns CDR1 MNHEY and CDR2 SMNVEV (reference sequence). The DNA of the CDR3 is TGTGCCAGCAGTCCGTGGACACTCATGAACACTGAAGCTTTCTTT. This translates into CASSPWTLMNTEAFF.

The rearrangement joins TRBV21-1 to TRBJ1-5. TRBV21-1 is assigned pseudogene status. The CDR3 length is 17 residues. CDR3 nucleotides: TGTGCCAGCAGTGTGCCGCGGGAAGCCTATAGCAATCAGCCCCAGCATTTT. Residues: CASSVPREAYSNQPQHF.

This rearrangement joins TRBV4-2 to TRBJ2-3, with 9 bases aligning to TRBD2. V trimming: 0 bases; J trimming: 3 bases; junction bases outside the gene matches: 7. In germline, CDR1 is LGHNA, CDR2 YNFKEQ. The CDR3 is 17 amino acids. DNA of the CDR3: TGTGCCAGCAGCCAAGATAGGGAGCGGGGGGAAACAGATACGCAGTATTTT. It is translated as CASSQDRERGETDTQYF.

The CDR3 nucleotides are TGTGCCAGCAGCCAAGAGGGACTGGCCGGGAATACGCAGTATTTT. As protein: CASSQEGLAGNTQYF. The chain joins TRBV3-1 (or the pseudogene TRBV3-2) to TRBJ2-3, with D possibly matching TRBD2 (6 bases). V was trimmed by 0 bases and J by 7 bases, leaving 14 bases between them. The CDR3 consists of 15 residues. Germline V gene sequence: CDR1 LGHDT, CDR2 YNNKEL (reference sequence).

This clone was recorded only once. The rearrangement joins TRBV5-1 to TRBJ2-5; D unresolved. This CDR3 spans 14 amino acids. Germline values: CDR1 SGHRS, CDR2 YFSETQ. V lost 4 bases and J 2 bases, leaving 12 bases between the germline ends. This CDR3 is CASSLSGQQETQYF. CDR3 DNA sequence: TGCGCCAGCAGCCTTTCTGGCCAGCAAGAGACCCAGTACTTC.

The chain has TRBV30 and TRBJ2-6; D is unclear. Germline V gene lookup returns CDR1 GTSNPN and CDR2 SVGIG (reference sequence). Between the trimmed V and J ends, which lost 3 bases and 2 bases, there was a span of 5 bases. This CDR3 is built from 13 residues. The CDR3 DNA sequence: TGTGCCTGGAGAATAACTGGGGCCAACGTCCTGACTTTC. Amino acids: CAWRITGANVLTF.

This clone has just a few counts. The rearrangement joins TRBV6-5 to TRBJ1-5; no firm D call. This CDR3 is built from 16 residues. Looked up from germline, CDR1 is MNHEY and CDR2 is SVGAGI. V was trimmed by 2 bases and J by 0 bases, leaving 11 bases between them. The CDR3 coding sequence is TGTGCCAGCAGTTACATTGCCAGGAATAGCAATCAGCCCCAGCATTTT. It codes for CASSYIARNSNQPQHF.

There are a few counts of this clone. V is TRBV4-1 and J is TRBJ1-1; 8 bases are a match to TRBD1. The V and J ends lost 3 bases and 3 bases, in that order; junction bases with no gene match: 12. Germline V gives CDR1 MGHRA, CDR2 YSYEKL. This CDR3 spans 17 amino acids. The CDR3 DNA reads TGCGCCAGCAGCCATGCGGGACAGGTACCACTTGACACTGAAGCTTTCTTT. Translating gives CASSHAGQVPLDTEAFF.

The chain carries TRBV27 and TRBJ2-1; 10 nucleotides agree with TRBD2. This CDR3 has 16 amino acids. The germline V gene encodes CDR1 MNHEY and CDR2 SMNVEV (reference sequence). V was clipped by 0 bases and J by 6 bases; unmatched bases: 5. The CDR3 protein is CASSLSQAGGLNEQFF. The CDR3 bases are TGTGCCAGCAGTTTATCGCAAGCGGGGGGGCTCAATGAGCAGTTCTTC.

On this clone: One end of the junction is discordant with germline, which a read error may explain. CDR3 nucleotide sequence: TGTGCCAGCAGCCCTAGCAGAGATACGCAGTATTTT. This gives the protein CASSPSRDTQYF. The rearrangement uses TRBV3-1 (or the pseudogene TRBV3-2) and TRBJ2-3; perhaps TRBD2 as D (5 bases). This CDR3 is built from 12 residues. Germline CDR1 LGHDT, CDR2 YNNKEL (reference sequence).

Concerning this clone itself: Other DNA sequences in this sample translate to the same CDR3. This chain links TRBV9 with TRBJ1-3; 8 bases align to TRBD1. Germline values: CDR1 SGDLS, CDR2 YYNGEE. The CDR3 runs to 15 residues. J gave up 2 bases and V 1 base, and 2 bases lay outside the gene matches. The chain's CDR3 is CASSVQGAPGNTIYF. DNA for the CDR3: TGTGCCAGCAGCGTACAGGGGGCGCCTGGAAACACCATATATTTT.

V and J are TRBV28 and TRBJ1-5; 7 bases map to TRBD1. From germline, CDR1 is MDHEN and CDR2 SYDVKM. The CDR3 totals 16 residues. The V gene end was trimmed by 4 bases and the J gene end by 7 bases; junction bases not matched to a gene: 13. This CDR3 reads CASSSPGDRSRQPQHF. In nucleotides, the CDR3 is TGTGCCAGCAGTTCCCCTGGGGACAGATCGAGGCAGCCCCAGCATTTT.

The genes are TRBV2 and TRBJ1-1; the D is unclear. This CDR3 is 12 amino acids long. Trimming removed 8 bases from V and 1 base from J, with 8 bases in between. CDR1 SNHLY and CDR2 FYNNEI come from the germline V gene. This CDR3 reads CASREGNTEAFF. For the CDR3, the DNA is TGTGCCAGCCGCGAGGGGAACACTGAAGCTTTCTTT.

This clone has only one observation. This rearrangement joins TRBV27 to TRBJ1-2; no reliable D call. V lost 2 bases to trimming and J lost 8 bases, with 15 bases between them. Germline CDR1 and CDR2: MNHEY and SMNVEV (reference sequence). The CDR3 totals 14 residues. The CDR3 spells CASSLGFRSGGYTF. For the CDR3, the DNA is TGTGCCAGCAGTTTAGGTTTCCGTTCGGGGGGCTACACCTTC.

V gene TRBV4-1 combines with J gene TRBJ1-1, with D uncertain. V dropped 0 bases and J dropped 4 bases, with 15 bases sitting between them. Germline-derived CDR1 and CDR2 are MGHRA and YSYEKL. This CDR3 has 16 residues. DNA of the CDR3: TGCGCCAGCAGCCAAGATCCCCGGGTAGGAATCACTGAAGCTTTCTTT. Translated: CASSQDPRVGITEAFF.

J is TRBJ2-7 and V is TRBV12-3 or TRBV12-4; the D gene is possibly TRBD1 (6 bases). V lost 7 bases and J lost 9, with 10 bases in between. This CDR3 is built from 10 residues. The CDR3 DNA follows: TGTGCCAGCATGGGGGCCAGGCAGTACTTC. Amino acids: CASMGARQYF.